The 10 T cell receptor beta chains given below trace back to one sample, sequenced in a study of control samples from healthy donors and cancer patients. The method was immunoSEQ multiplex PCR; TCRdb's version includes in-frame clones alone and lacks a portion of them. The sample shows tens of thousands of clones, approximately 87% of them seen only once. Sequenced input: blood. Every receptor here comes from a man aged 45 to 65 in good health.

This clone was found a few times. V usage is TRBV6-2 or TRBV6-3 and J usage is TRBJ1-1, with TRBD1 matching over 8 bases. CDR1 is MNHEY and CDR2 is SVGEGT in the germline V gene. Trimming at V came to 2 bases and at J to 0 bases, leaving 8 bases not matched to a gene. The CDR3 has 17 residues. In DNA form, the CDR3 reads TGTGCCAGCAGTTACGGGACAGGCACTAGTTTGAACACTGAAGCTTTCTTT. This encodes CASSYGTGTSLNTEAFF.

V and J are TRBV19 and TRBJ1-4; no firm D call. The CDR3 consists of 14 residues. Germline loops: CDR1 LNHDA, CDR2 SQIVND (reference sequence). Trimming took off 4 bases at V and 8 bases at J, with 14 bases between the two ends. This CDR3 is CASSRHSRGEKLFF. Here the CDR3 DNA reads TGTGCCAGTAGTAGGCATTCACGGGGAGAAAAACTGTTTTTT.

The V and J genes are TRBV4-2 and TRBJ1-6; perhaps TRBD1 as D (5 bases). Germline CDR1 LGHNA, CDR2 YNFKEQ. V dropped 0 bases and J dropped 7 bases, with 16 bases sitting between them. CDR3 length: 17 amino acids. CDR3 sequence (DNA): TGTGCCAGCAGCCAAGATGTGGCAGGACACAGAAATTCACCCCTCCACTTT. It encodes CASSQDVAGHRNSPLHF.

The chain links TRBV9 to TRBJ1-1, with D possibly being TRBD1 (5 bases). Per the germline V gene, CDR1 is SGDLS and CDR2 is YYNGEE. With 2 bases removed from V and 7 bases from J, the gap between germline ends came to 12 bases. This CDR3 is 13 amino acids long. The CDR3 DNA is TGTGCCAGCAGCGTGGGGGATAGGGGTGAAGCTTTCTTT. Residues: CASSVGDRGEAFF. The full variable domain, in which reference TRBV9 and TRBJ1-1 provide the parts outside the CDR3, is DSGVTQTPKHLITATGQRVTLRCSPRSGDLSVYWYQQSLDQGLQFLIQYYNGEERAKGNILERFSAQQFPDLHSELNLSSLELGDSALYFCASSVGDRGEAFFGQGTRLTVV.

The rearrangement joins TRBV9 to TRBJ2-1, with 10 bases aligning to TRBD2. Trimming took 0 bases from V and 8 from J; bases not matched to a gene: 8. The CDR3 consists of 16 residues. Looked up from germline, CDR1 is SGDLS and CDR2 is YYNGEE. CDR3 in amino acids: CASSVDVASGSDEQFF. The CDR3 nucleotides read TGTGCCAGCAGCGTAGATGTGGCTAGCGGGAGTGATGAGCAGTTCTTC.

V gene TRBV11-1 combines with J gene TRBJ2-1, with D perhaps TRBD2 (6 bases). Trimming shortened V by 6 bases and J by 0 bases, and 15 bases separated the two germline ends. CDR1 is SGHAT, CDR2 FQDESV, per germline (reference sequence). The CDR3 runs 16 residues. The DNA of the CDR3 is TGTGCCAGCAGTTCCTTTGGGGGGAGCTCCTACAATGAGCAGTTCTTC. The encoded protein is CASSSFGGSSYNEQFF. Variable domain in full (rest from reference TRBV11-1 and TRBJ2-1): EAEVAQSPRYKITEKSQAVAFWCDPISGHATLYWYRQILGQGPELLVQFQDESVVDDSQLPKDRFSAERLKGVDSTLKIQPAELGDSAMYLCASSSFGGSSYNEQFFGPGTRLTVL.

The rearrangement uses TRBV28 and TRBJ1-2; D is unclear. The CDR3 is 17 residues long. The germline V gene encodes CDR1 MDHEN and CDR2 SYDVKM. V was shortened by 3 bases and J by 8 bases, with 25 bases between the two germline ends. The CDR3 DNA follows: TGTGCCAGCAGTTTTCTGGAGAGGCCGAAAGCAATCAGGGGCTACACCTTC. This codes for CASSFLERPKAIRGYTF.

This sequence joins TRBV28 and TRBJ2-5; tentatively, D is TRBD1 (5 bases). This CDR3 has 12 amino acids. Germline CDR1 reads MDHEN; CDR2 reads SYDVKM. V lost 5 bases and J 13 bases, leaving 17 bases between the germline ends. The CDR3 reads CASSPLTGLLYF. In DNA, the CDR3 is TGTGCCAGCAGTCCCCTCACAGGCCTCCTGTACTTC.

The gene calls are TRBV4-1 and TRBJ2-3; D unresolved. The V gene lost 0 bases and the J gene lost 6 bases, with 13 bases spanning the gap. CDR3 length equals 15 residues. CDR1 and CDR2 from the germline V gene are MGHRA and YSYEKL. The CDR3 sequence: CASSQERLLTDTQYF. The DNA of the CDR3 is TGCGCCAGCAGCCAAGAACGCCTACTGACGGATACGCAGTATTTT.

This chain uses TRBV9 with TRBJ2-3; a weak D match, TRBD2 (6 bases). The CDR3 is 14 residues long. Trimming shortened V by 4 bases and J by 2 bases, and 11 bases separated the two germline ends. From germline, CDR1 is SGDLS and CDR2 YYNGEE. CDR3: CASSPTSLTDTQYF. CDR3 in DNA: TGTGCCAGCAGCCCTACTAGCCTCACAGATACGCAGTATTTT.